Shown below are 16 T cell receptor beta chains from a single sample sequenced in a study of T cell changes during pregnancy in multiple sclerosis. Sequencing used immunoSEQ multiplex PCR; TCRdb keeps in-frame clones, though not all of them. The sample carries 30,000 to 35,000 clones, roughly 90% recorded once. Specimen: CD8+ T cells from peripheral blood mononuclear cells, collected after pregnancy. Source of these receptors: a female donor with multiple sclerosis, enrolled in a pregnancy study.

This clone was counted only a few times. V is TRBV28 and J is TRBJ2-7; 7 bases align to TRBD1. Trimming at V came to 5 bases and at J to 5 bases, leaving 9 bases not matched to a gene. The germline gives CDR1 MDHEN, CDR2 SYDVKM. The CDR3 is 14 amino acids. DNA of the CDR3: TGTGCCAGCAGTGTAGACAGGGTTCTTGACGAGCAGTACTTC. This codes for CASSVDRVLDEQYF.

The gene calls are TRBV10-2 and TRBJ2-7; a possible D gene is TRBD1 (5 bases). The CDR3 has 13 residues. Trimming took off 8 bases at V and 1 base at J, with 12 bases between the two ends. Germline V gene lookup returns CDR1 WSHSY and CDR2 SAAADI. The CDR3, as DNA: TGCGCCAGCGGGGAAGGGGTGTCCTACGAGCAGTACTTC. Amino acids: CASGEGVSYEQYF.

The rearrangement joins TRBV6-4 to TRBJ1-1, with 7 positions matching TRBD1. The J segment lost 5 bases and the V segment lost 5 bases, leaving 8 bases of the junction unmatched. CDR1 MRHNA and CDR2 SNTAGT come from the germline V gene. The CDR3 totals 14 residues. For the CDR3, the DNA is TGTGCCAGCAGTCCTCGGGCAGGGGGTACTGAAGCTTTCTTT. This translates into CASSPRAGGTEAFF.

The chain links TRBV29-1 to TRBJ2-3; D might be TRBD2 (5 bases). With 6 bases removed from V and 3 bases from J, the gap between germline ends came to 7 bases. CDR3 length: 11 residues. CDR1 SQVTM and CDR2 ANQGSEA come from the germline V gene. The CDR3 region has the DNA TGCAGCGTACCGGGGACAGATACGCAGTATTTT. Amino acids: CSVPGTDTQYF.

This clone was observed a single time. The chain recombines TRBV11-2 with TRBJ1-2; D is unclear. There are 14 residues in the CDR3. The V gene's germline CDR1 is SGHAT and CDR2 FQNNGV. V shed 3 bases and J shed 7 bases, with 15 bases lying between them. The CDR3 region is CASSFVVPLSGYTF. CDR3 DNA: TGTGCCAGCAGCTTCGTTGTACCCTTGAGTGGCTACACCTTC. Full variable domain (missing parts from reference TRBV11-2 and TRBJ1-2): EAGVAQSPRYKIIEKRQSVAFWCNPISGHATLYWYQQILGQGPKLLIQFQNNGVVDDSQLPKDRFSAERLKGVDSTLKIQPAKLEDSAVYLCASSFVVPLSGYTFGSGTRLTVV.

This chain connects TRBV19 to TRBJ1-1; maybe TRBD1 (5 bases). V lost 2 bases and J lost 5, with 9 bases in between. CDR3 length: 13 residues. CDR1 is LNHDA, CDR2 SQIVND, per germline (reference sequence). This chain's CDR3 is CASSIRGGTEAFF. The CDR3 DNA reads TGTGCCAGTAGTATAAGGGGCGGAACTGAAGCTTTCTTT.

The V gene is TRBV6-1, the J gene TRBJ2-7, with unresolved D. CDR1 is MNHNS, CDR2 SASEGT, per germline. The CDR3 spans 16 residues. Trimming pared 0 bases from V and 0 bases from J, leaving 12 bases between. Written as DNA, the CDR3 is TGTGCCAGCAGTGAAGCCGAGGCCTACTTCTCCTACGAGCAGTACTTC. It yields the protein CASSEAEAYFSYEQYF.

The gene calls are TRBV11-2 and TRBJ1-1, with D unclear. V shed 6 bases and J shed 0 bases, with 8 bases lying between them. Germline V CDR1 and CDR2: SGHAT, FQNNGV. CDR3 size: 13 residues. The CDR3 DNA follows: TGTGCCAGCAGGAATCAGGTGAACACTGAAGCTTTCTTT. It codes for CASRNQVNTEAFF.

The chain uses TRBV7-6 and TRBJ2-7; D might be TRBD2 (5 bases). V was shortened by 5 bases and J by 5 bases, with 13 bases between the two germline ends. The CDR3 is made up of 13 amino acids. In germline, CDR1 is SGHVS, CDR2 FNYEAQ. The CDR3: CASSPGRGHEQYF. The CDR3 coding sequence is TGTGCCAGCAGCCCCGGACGAGGGCACGAGCAGTACTTC.

DNA of the CDR3: TGTGCCAGCAGTTCCGGGACTAGCGGGGGCATTGAGCAGTTCTTC. As protein: CASSSGTSGGIEQFF. J is TRBJ2-1 and V is TRBV27; 14 bases match TRBD2. V gave up 4 bases and J gave up 9 bases; unmatched junction bases: 5. CDR3 length: 15 amino acids. CDR1 MNHEY and CDR2 SMNVEV come from the germline V gene (reference sequence).

The gene calls are TRBV6-5 and TRBJ2-5; 9 bases line up with TRBD2. Germline V gene sequence: CDR1 MNHEY, CDR2 SVGAGI. CDR3 length: 15 amino acids. The V segment lost 7 bases and the J segment 5 bases; nucleotides outside the gene matches: 11. The CDR3 is CASIPSGGPSETQYF. The CDR3 DNA sequence: TGTGCCAGCATTCCCAGCGGGGGGCCCTCCGAGACCCAGTACTTC.

V is TRBV7-6 and J is TRBJ1-6; 7 nucleotides match TRBD1. The germline V gene encodes CDR1 SGHVS and CDR2 FNYEAQ. This CDR3 region has 15 residues. V shed 2 bases and J 8 bases; nucleotides not matched to a gene: 6. The chain's CDR3 is CASSLSAGGDSPLHF. The CDR3 DNA follows: TGTGCCAGCAGCTTATCTGCAGGGGGAGATTCACCCCTCCACTTT.

The V and J genes are TRBV5-6 and TRBJ2-1; a possible D gene is TRBD2 (7 bases). The V gene lost 0 bases and the J gene lost 0 bases, with 16 bases spanning the gap. Germline V gives CDR1 SGHDT, CDR2 YYEEEE. The CDR3 covers 18 residues. The CDR3 nucleotides read TGTGCCAGCAGCTTGGGAGGGGGGGACCTGAGCTCCTACAATGAGCAGTTCTTC. Translation gives CASSLGGGDLSSYNEQFF.

The V and J genes are TRBV7-9 and TRBJ2-5; D unresolved. Germline values: CDR1 SEHNR, CDR2 FQNEAQ (reference sequence). The CDR3 has 13 amino acids. V was clipped by 1 base and J by 5 bases, with 8 bases between them. In DNA form, the CDR3 reads TGTGCCAGCAGCTTAGGAGGAGACGAGACCCAGTACTTC. Residues: CASSLGGDETQYF.

J is TRBJ2-7 and V is TRBV27, with D perhaps TRBD1 (5 bases). CDR1 is MNHEY, CDR2 SMNVEV, per germline (reference sequence). The CDR3 is 10 residues long. The germline V and J ends were trimmed by 10 bases and 3 bases, with 7 bases remaining between them. The chain's CDR3 is CATGRYEQYF. The CDR3, as DNA: TGTGCCACAGGGCGCTACGAGCAGTACTTC.

V is TRBV10-2 and J is TRBJ1-2; the D gene is possibly TRBD1 (5 bases). The CDR3 loop spans 15 amino acids. CDR1 is WSHSY, CDR2 SAAADI, per germline. Trimming pared 4 bases from V and 6 bases from J, leaving 18 bases between. CDR3 sequence (DNA): TGCGCCAGCAGTGCGTTGCAGGGAGGAACCAATGGCTACACCTTC. Translated: CASSALQGGTNGYTF.